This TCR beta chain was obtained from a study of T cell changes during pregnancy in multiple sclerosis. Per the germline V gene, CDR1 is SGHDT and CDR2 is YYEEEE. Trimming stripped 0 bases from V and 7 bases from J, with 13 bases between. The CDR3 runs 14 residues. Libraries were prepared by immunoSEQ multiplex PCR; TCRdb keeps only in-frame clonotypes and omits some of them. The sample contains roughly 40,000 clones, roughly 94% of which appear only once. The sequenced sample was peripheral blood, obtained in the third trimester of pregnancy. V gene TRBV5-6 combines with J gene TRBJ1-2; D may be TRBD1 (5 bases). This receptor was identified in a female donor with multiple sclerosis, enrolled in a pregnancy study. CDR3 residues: CASSLAGRGSGYTF. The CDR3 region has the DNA TGTGCCAGCAGCTTGGCAGGGAGGGGAAGTGGCTACACCTTC.